The sample holds a few counts of the clone carrying this T cell receptor beta chain. What it binds is not known. TCRdb reprocessed the reads via MiXCR and lists one record per CDR3 protein. Here the sample spans about 20,000 distinct CDR3 sequences, over 40% being singletons. These data originate in a study of T cell repertoires in cytomegalovirus infection. The overall study: Recently identified HLA-C-restricted CMV epitopes were among the peptides used. Matching HLA type, along with CMV infection, was indicated by public TCR beta signatures. The study, taken as a whole, reports: HLA-C-restricted CMV-specific TCR beta clonotypes were dominant in the ex vivo response.

The trim removed 3 bases at V and 4 bases at J, leaving 2 bases unmatched. CDR3 length: 13 residues. Germline CDR1 reads GTSNPN; CDR2 reads SVGIG (reference sequence). This TCR was recovered from a human donor in good health (CMV status not recorded). Some clones in this sample may be carry-over from other donors' samples. V usage is TRBV30 and J usage is TRBJ1-1; 10 nucleotides align to TRBD1. This sample comprised CD8+ T cells from cultured PBMCs, obtained from culture after CMV antigen stimulation. The CDR3 DNA follows: TGTGCCTGGAGGCGGACAGGGGGCACTGAAGCTTTCTTT. Translating it yields CAWRRTGGTEAFF.